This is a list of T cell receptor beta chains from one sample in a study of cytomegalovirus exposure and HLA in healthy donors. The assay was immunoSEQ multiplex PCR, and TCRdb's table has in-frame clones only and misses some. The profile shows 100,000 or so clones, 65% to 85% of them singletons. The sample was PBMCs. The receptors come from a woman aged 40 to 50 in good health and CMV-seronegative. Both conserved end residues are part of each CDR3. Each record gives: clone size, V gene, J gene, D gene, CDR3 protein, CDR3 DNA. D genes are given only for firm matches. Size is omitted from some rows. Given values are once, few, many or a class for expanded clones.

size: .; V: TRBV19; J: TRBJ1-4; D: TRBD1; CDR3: CASSFEAGGRKLFF; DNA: TGTGCCAGTAGTTTTGAGGCAGGGGGTCGGAAACTGTTTTTT
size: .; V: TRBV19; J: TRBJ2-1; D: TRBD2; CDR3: CASCTGTITNEQFF; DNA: TGTGCCAGTTGCACCGGGACTATAACTAATGAGCAGTTCTTC
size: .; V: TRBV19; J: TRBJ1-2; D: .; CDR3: CASSPTPPGLRGYTF; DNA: TGTGCCAGTAGTCCCACCCCCCCGGGACTTCGAGGCTACACCTTC
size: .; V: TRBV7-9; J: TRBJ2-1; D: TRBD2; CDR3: CSSSTGLATYNEQFF; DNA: TGTTCCAGCAGCACGGGACTAGCTACCTACAATGAGCAGTTCTTC
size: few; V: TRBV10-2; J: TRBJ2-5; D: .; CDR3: CASTPGRGRGQETQYF; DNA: TGCGCCAGCACCCCGGGTAGGGGGAGGGGGCAAGAGACCCAGTACTTC
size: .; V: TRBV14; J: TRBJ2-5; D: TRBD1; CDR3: CASSQRGQVRGETQYF; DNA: TGTGCCAGCAGCCAACGCGGACAGGTTAGAGGGGAGACCCAGTACTTC
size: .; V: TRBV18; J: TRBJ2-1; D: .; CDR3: CASSRSSQGEQFF; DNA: TGTGCCAGCTCACGATCAAGCCAGGGTGAGCAGTTCTTC
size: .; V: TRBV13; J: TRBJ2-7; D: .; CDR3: CASSLGPPGEQYF; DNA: TGTGCCAGCAGCTTAGGGCCCCCGGGGGAGCAGTACTTC
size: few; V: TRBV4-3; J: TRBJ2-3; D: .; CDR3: CASSQVPSQLDTQYF; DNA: TGCGCCAGCAGCCAAGTACCCTCCCAGTTAGATACGCAGTATTTT
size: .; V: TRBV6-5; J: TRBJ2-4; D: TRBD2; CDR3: CASSSSREGRRGIQYF; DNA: TGTGCCAGCAGTTCGAGCCGGGAGGGACGGAGAGGCATTCAGTACTTC
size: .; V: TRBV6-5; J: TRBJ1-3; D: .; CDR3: CASSQDGGGDTIYF; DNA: TGTGCCAGCAGTCAGGACGGAGGTGGAGACACCATATATTTT
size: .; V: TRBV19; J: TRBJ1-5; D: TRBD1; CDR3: CASTEGAQGASQPQHF; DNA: TGTGCCAGTACCGAGGGGGCACAGGGGGCCAGTCAGCCCCAGCATTTT
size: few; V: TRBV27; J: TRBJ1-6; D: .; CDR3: CASSFRDTYNSPLHF; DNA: TGTGCCAGCAGTTTCAGGGATACCTATAATTCCCCCCTCCACTTT
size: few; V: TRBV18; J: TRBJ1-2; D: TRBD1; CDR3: CASSPTRTGNGYTF; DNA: TGTGCCAGCTCACCAACACGGACAGGGAATGGCTACACCTTC
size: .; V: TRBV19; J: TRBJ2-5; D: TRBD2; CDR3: CASSTGLAGEETQYF; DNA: TGTGCCAGTAGTACAGGACTAGCGGGGGAAGAGACCCAGTACTTC
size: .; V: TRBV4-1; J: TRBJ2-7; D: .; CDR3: CASSQEKEAFYEQYF; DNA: TGCGCCAGCAGCCAAGAGAAAGAAGCCTTTTACGAGCAGTACTTC